A selection of T cell receptor beta chains follows, all from one sample in a study of blood T cell repertoires in COVID-19. Sequencing used immunoSEQ multiplex PCR; TCRdb keeps in-frame clones, though not all of them. The top ten clones hold more than 6.5% of a sample with about 120,000 clones, about 85% of them seen once. Sequencing was done on a sample of peripheral blood. The receptors shown here come from an elderly man with active or convalescent COVID-19. The CDR3 runs from the conserved cysteine through the conserved F or W. D genes are given only for firm matches. Size is omitted from some rows. Given values are once, few, many or a class for expanded clones.

J gene: TRBJ2-3
V gene: TRBV19
D gene: TRBD1
clone size: -
CDR3 DNA: TGTGCCAGTAGTATCGACAGGGATACAGATACGCAGTATTTT
CDR3 protein: CASSIDRDTDTQYF

J gene: TRBJ1-1
V gene: TRBV6-2/TRBV6-3
D gene: -
clone size: -
CDR3 DNA: TGTGCCAGCAGTTACCCTAACACTGAAGCTTTCTTT
CDR3 protein: CASSYPNTEAFF

J gene: TRBJ2-1
V gene: TRBV29-1
D gene: -
clone size: -
CDR3 DNA: TGCAGCTTCTGGACAGGGTCTAGCGGGACCCAGAGTAGGTTCTTC
CDR3 protein: CSFWTGSSGTQSRFF

J gene: TRBJ1-1
V gene: TRBV7-3
D gene: TRBD1
clone size: -
CDR3 DNA: TGTGCCAGCACCGGACAGGGGAACACTGAAGCTTTCTTT
CDR3 protein: CASTGQGNTEAFF

J gene: TRBJ1-2
V gene: TRBV27
D gene: -
clone size: -
CDR3 DNA: TGTGCCAGCAGCTACTCCGGGGGGGCGCATGGCTACACCTTC
CDR3 protein: CASSYSGGAHGYTF

J gene: TRBJ2-3
V gene: TRBV3-1/TRBV3-2
D gene: -
clone size: few
CDR3 DNA: TGTGCCAGCAGCCAGACTTATACGCAGTATTTT
CDR3 protein: CASSQTYTQYF

J gene: TRBJ1-2
V gene: TRBV5-1
D gene: -
clone size: -
CDR3 DNA: TGCGCCAGCAGCCCAAGAACAGGGAATGGCTACACCTTC
CDR3 protein: CASSPRTGNGYTF

J gene: TRBJ2-7
V gene: TRBV7-9
D gene: TRBD2
clone size: -
CDR3 DNA: TGTGCCAGCAGCTTTCTTACTAGCGGGGCCTACGAGCAGTACTTC
CDR3 protein: CASSFLTSGAYEQYF

J gene: TRBJ2-2
V gene: TRBV25-1
D gene: TRBD2
clone size: -
CDR3 DNA: TGTGCCAGCAGTGAATTTTTGCCAGGGAGGGAAAGCGGGGAGCTGTTTTTT
CDR3 protein: CASSEFLPGRESGELFF

J gene: TRBJ2-7
V gene: TRBV3-1/TRBV3-2
D gene: TRBD2
clone size: -
CDR3 DNA: TGTGCCAGCAGCCAGAGGACCGGGACTAGCTTCGCCTACGAGCAGTACTTC
CDR3 protein: CASSQRTGTSFAYEQYF

J gene: TRBJ2-5
V gene: TRBV4-2
D gene: TRBD2
clone size: -
CDR3 DNA: TGTGCCAGCAGCCAGCAGACTAGCGGGAGGGAGACCCAGTACTTC
CDR3 protein: CASSQQTSGRETQYF

J gene: TRBJ1-6
V gene: TRBV11-2
D gene: TRBD1
clone size: -
CDR3 DNA: TGTGCCAGCAGCCGTCGGACAGGCCCGACACAGGGTTCACCCCTCCACTTT
CDR3 protein: CASSRRTGPTQGSPLHF

J gene: TRBJ2-1
V gene: TRBV19
D gene: -
clone size: -
CDR3 DNA: TGTGCCAGTAGTTTCTTCAAGGGGGGGAATGAGCAGTTCTTC
CDR3 protein: CASSFFKGGNEQFF

J gene: TRBJ1-1
V gene: TRBV28
D gene: -
clone size: -
CDR3 DNA: TGTGCCAGCAGTTTAGGGCAGGGTGAAGCTTTCTTT
CDR3 protein: CASSLGQGEAFF

J gene: TRBJ1-5
V gene: TRBV27
D gene: -
clone size: few
CDR3 DNA: TGTGCCAGCAGTCCGTGGTTACAGGGAACAGTAGGGGCGAATCAGCCCCAGCATTTT
CDR3 protein: CASSPWLQGTVGANQPQHF